The 5 T cell receptor beta chains reported below all come from one sample, sequenced in a study of blood T cell repertoires in COVID-19 (dated by TCRdb to the early 2020s). The method was the immunoSEQ multiplex PCR assay. This is the immuneACCESS table as TCRdb keeps it, with only in-frame sequences that have V and J called. A part of the clones is gone; compared with another copy, unresolved V genes explain less than half, and the rest is unexplained. The sample has roughly 110,000 clones on record, around 80% of them singletons. The ten top clones hold 4% to 5.5% of the sample. Sequenced: peripheral blood. These receptor sequences come from a man between 65 and 80 years old with acute or convalescent COVID-19.

This chain connects TRBV9 to TRBJ1-4; D is undetermined. With 2 bases removed from V and 3 bases from J, the gap between germline ends came to 14 bases. The germline V gene encodes CDR1 SGDLS and CDR2 YYNGEE. The CDR3 extends over 16 amino acids. CDR3 sequence reads: CASSVYGRGANEKLFF. The CDR3 region has the DNA TGTGCCAGCAGCGTGTACGGAAGAGGAGCTAATGAAAAACTGTTTTTT.

The chain joins TRBV7-9 to TRBJ2-3, with a weak D call TRBD1 (5 bases). Germline CDR1 is SEHNR and CDR2 is FQNEAQ (reference sequence). This CDR3 spans 15 amino acids. V was shortened by 2 bases and J by 0 bases, with 9 bases between the two germline ends. The CDR3 sequence: CASSLQGTSTDTQYF. CDR3 DNA sequence: TGTGCCAGCAGCTTACAGGGTACTAGCACAGATACGCAGTATTTT.

This chain uses TRBV10-2 with TRBJ2-1; TRBD2 matches at 10 bases. V lost 9 bases, J lost 4 bases, and 3 bases stayed unmatched. Germline-derived CDR1 and CDR2 are WSHSY and SAAADI. The CDR3 totals 13 residues. This CDR3 is CASKTSGYNEQFF. In nucleotides, the CDR3 is TGCGCCAGTAAGACTAGCGGGTACAATGAGCAGTTCTTC.

This chain uses TRBV7-2 with TRBJ1-5, with 12 bases identical to TRBD1. This CDR3 comprises 16 residues. Germline trimming cut 5 bases from V and 6 bases from J; bases unmatched to any gene: 8. CDR1 and CDR2 from the germline V gene are SGHTA and FQGNSA. Written as DNA, the CDR3 is TGTGCCAGCAGCCCGCAGGGACAGGGGGCTGTTCAGCCCCAGCATTTT. This translates into CASSPQGQGAVQPQHF. Full variable domain (rest looked up from reference TRBV7-2 and TRBJ1-5): GAGVSQSPSNKVTEKGKDVELRCDPISGHTALYWYRQSLGQGLEFLIYFQGNSAPDKSGLPSDRFSAERTGGSVSTLTIQRTQQEDSAVYLCASSPQGQGAVQPQHFGDGTRLSIL.

This clone was observed a handful of times. V gene TRBV6-1 combines with J gene TRBJ2-2, with D uncertain. Germline V gene lookup returns CDR1 MNHNS and CDR2 SASEGT. The V end lost 2 bases, the J end lost 1 base, and 8 bases lay between the germline ends. The CDR3 is made up of 15 amino acids. The CDR3 DNA reads TGTGCCAGCAGTGAAAACCAGATGAACACCGGGGAGCTGTTTTTT. It yields the protein CASSENQMNTGELFF.